The rows below give T cell receptor beta chains drawn from one sample of a study of PD-L1 blockade in urothelial cancer. Using immunoSEQ multiplex PCR, the repertoire was profiled, and TCRdb retains in-frame clones only, with some absent. The repertoire holds 25,000 to 35,000 clones, with 87% as singletons. This material consisted of PBMCs, taken around atezolizumab (anti-PD-L1) treatment. The source of these receptors is a man aged 50 to 60 with urothelial cancer. The CDR3 runs from the conserved cysteine through the conserved F or W. The D gene is left open where the match is weak. The size field is filled for only some rows; it gives once, few, many or a size class.

size | J | D | V | CDR3 | DNA
NA | TRBJ2-3 | TRBD2 | TRBV5-4 | CASSWGTSGADTQYF | TGTGCCAGCAGCTGGGGGACTAGCGGGGCCGATACGCAGTATTTT
NA | TRBJ1-2 | TRBD1 | TRBV5-6 | CASSLEVTGDYGYTF | TGTGCCAGCAGCTTGGAGGTGACAGGGGATTATGGCTACACCTTC
NA | TRBJ2-7 | TRBD1 | TRBV18 | CASSPGQSRSEQYF | TGTGCCAGCTCACCGGGACAGAGTCGAAGCGAGCAGTACTTC
NA | TRBJ1-1 | NA | TRBV6-6 | CASSYSTPGGLEAFF | TGTGCCAGCAGTTACTCCACGCCGGGGGGATTAGAAGCTTTCTTT
NA | TRBJ2-2 | NA | TRBV11-2 | CASSLDGVSSGELFF | TGTGCCAGCAGCTTAGACGGGGTTAGCTCCGGGGAGCTGTTTTTT
NA | TRBJ2-4 | TRBD2 | TRBV11-2 | CASSSGLGNAAKNIQYF | TGTGCCAGCAGCTCCGGACTAGGAAATGCGGCCAAAAACATTCAGTACTTC
NA | TRBJ2-7 | TRBD2 | TRBV4-3 | CASSQDALAGYEQYF | TGCGCCAGCAGCCAAGACGCACTAGCGGGATACGAGCAGTACTTC
NA | TRBJ1-1 | NA | TRBV10-1 | CASSGSRGTEAFF | TGCGCCAGCAGTGGATCCCGGGGCACTGAAGCTTTCTTT
once | TRBJ1-2 | NA | TRBV5-4 | CASSLEGSYGYTF | TGTGCCAGCAGCTTAGAAGGGAGCTATGGCTACACCTTC
NA | TRBJ2-1 | TRBD2 | TRBV7-9 | CASSLDSRRAGDHNEQFF | TGTGCCAGCAGCTTAGACAGCCGAAGGGCGGGAGACCACAATGAGCAGTTCTTC
NA | TRBJ2-7 | TRBD1 | TRBV11-2 | CASSIGTEISYEQYF | TGTGCCAGCAGCATCGGGACAGAGATATCCTACGAGCAGTACTTC
once | TRBJ2-7 | TRBD2 | TRBV5-4 | CASSLERGGYEQYF | TGTGCCAGCAGCTTGGAGCGGGGAGGCTACGAGCAGTACTTC
NA | TRBJ1-2 | NA | TRBV6-5 | CASSSRTAQDGYTF | TGTGCCAGCAGCTCCCGGACAGCCCAGGATGGCTACACCTTC
NA | TRBJ2-5 | TRBD2 | TRBV11-2 | CASSTGLAETQYF | TGTGCCAGCAGCACCGGACTAGCGGAGACCCAGTACTTC
NA | TRBJ1-2 | NA | TRBV19 | CASSITQGGYGYTF | TGTGCCAGTAGTATTACCCAGGGTGGCTATGGCTACACCTTC
NA | TRBJ1-5 | TRBD1 | TRBV2 | CASSMMGQTNQPQHF | TGTGCCAGCAGCATGATGGGACAGACCAATCAGCCCCAGCATTTT
NA | TRBJ2-1 | TRBD2 | TRBV29-1 | CSALTGLAGLNEQFF | TGCAGCGCTCTAACTGGACTAGCGGGACTAAATGAGCAGTTCTTC
NA | TRBJ1-1 | NA | TRBV29-1 | CSVTNPGRGGMNTEAFF | TGCAGCGTAACAAACCCGGGCCGGGGAGGGATGAACACTGAAGCTTTCTTT
NA | TRBJ1-2 | TRBD1 | TRBV18 | CASSPQDRPNYGYTF | TGTGCCAGCTCACCACAGGACAGGCCCAACTATGGCTACACCTTC
NA | TRBJ2-7 | TRBD2 | TRBV30 | CAWRESGRPPYEQYF | TGTGCCTGGAGGGAAAGCGGGAGGCCACCCTACGAGCAGTACTTC
NA | TRBJ2-1 | TRBD2 | TRBV11-2 | CASSLYRLASYNEQFF | TGTGCCAGCAGCTTATATAGACTAGCGTCCTACAATGAGCAGTTCTTC
few | TRBJ2-3 | TRBD2 | TRBV28 | CASSLVTSATRDTQYF | TGTGCCAGCAGTTTGGTAACTAGCGCCACTCGGGATACGCAGTATTTT
NA | TRBJ1-2 | TRBD1 | TRBV5-1 | CASSGDRGDYGYTF | TGCGCCAGCAGCGGGGACAGGGGTGACTATGGCTACACCTTC
NA | TRBJ2-1 | TRBD2 | TRBV29-1 | CSAETSFSSYEQFF | TGCAGCGCTGAGACTAGCTTTAGTAGCTATGAGCAGTTCTTC
NA | TRBJ2-7 | NA | TRBV28 | CASNPPTHSYEQYF | TGTGCCAGCAACCCTCCGACACACTCCTACGAGCAGTACTTC